The present TCR beta chain was sequenced within a study of blood T cell repertoires in COVID-19. TCRdb's copy holds only in-frame clones and misses some; the assay was immunoSEQ multiplex PCR. There are under 350,000 clones in the sample; approximately 90% occur only once, and about 4.6% lies in the top ten. Germline V lookup: CDR1 MNHEY, CDR2 SVGAGI. V lost 6 bases to trimming and J lost 4 bases, with 15 bases between them. This CDR3 contains 14 residues. Material: peripheral blood. The chain combines TRBV6-5 with TRBJ1-2, with D maybe TRBD1 (5 bases). The receptor was derived from a man aged 35 to 55 with acute or convalescent COVID-19. The CDR3 here is CASSQGGNSYGYTF. CDR3 coding DNA: TGTGCCAGCAGCCAGGGTGGGAATAGCTATGGCTACACCTTC.